The clone carrying this T cell receptor (beta chain) was seen at least ten times. The sample comes from a study of response to subunit inactivated influenza vaccine. Trimming at V came to 2 bases and at J to 6 bases, leaving 8 bases not matched to a gene. The CDR3 has 15 residues. CDR1 is LGHNA and CDR2 is YNFKEQ in the germline V gene. One entry per CDR3 protein, called by TCRdb with MiXCR from the RT-PCR reads. Among about 240,000 distinct CDR3 sequences listed, 12% were seen once. The sample in question was non-naive T cells sorted from PBMCs, obtained roughly 15 days before vaccination. This chain joins TRBV4-2 and TRBJ1-2, with TRBD1 matching over 8 bases. This TCR came from a middle-aged man who received an inactivated influenza vaccine. The chain's CDR3 is CASSQPDRGRDGYTF. In DNA, the CDR3 is TGTGCCAGCAGCCAACCTGACAGGGGAAGGGATGGCTACACCTTC.